The following is a T cell receptor beta chain sequence with its context. Antigen unknown. These data come from a study of graft-versus-host responses after intestinal transplantation. Study outcomes and limitations: Patients with graft-donor T cell macrochimerism had high graft-versus-host to host-versus-graft clonal ratios in allografts.

Using immunoSEQ multiplex PCR, the repertoire was profiled, and TCRdb retains in-frame clones only, with some absent. The top ten clones hold 0.19% of a sample with 130,000 or so clones, about 90% of them seen once. V was clipped by 5 bases and J by 4 bases, with 8 bases between them. The CDR3 has 13 residues. Germline loops: CDR1 LNHDA, CDR2 SQIVND (reference sequence). The sequence came from a human donor who received an intestinal transplant. The sample was unstimulated CD4+ T cells sorted from spleen or lymph node cells, taken before intestinal transplant. This chain joins TRBV19 and TRBJ1-4, with D perhaps TRBD1 (5 bases). CDR3 nucleotide sequence: TGTGCCAGTAGTCCAGACAGTAATGAAAAACTGTTTTTT. It specifies CASSPDSNEKLFF.